There are a few counts of the clone carrying this T cell receptor beta chain. Original processing methods: Scientists estimated how many nucleated cells there were by amplifying reference gene primers. The data were produced by immunoSEQ multiplex PCR, yet TCRdb's version contains in-frame clones alone and is incomplete. From that table come the V and J calls and clone size; the DNA was used to work out D and trimming. The sample has about 120,000 clones; around 87% are singletons. These data belong to a study of blood T cell repertoires in COVID-19. Looking at the study overall: Both acute and convalescent COVID-19 samples were obtained from the United States, Italy and Spain.

Per germline, CDR1 MNHEY and CDR2 SMNVEV (reference sequence). Trimming stripped 5 bases from V and 0 bases from J, with 20 bases between. This CDR3 comprises 18 residues. The genes are TRBV27 and TRBJ1-5; tentatively, D is TRBD1 (6 bases). The clonotype was recovered from a woman between 45 and 65 years old with acute or convalescent COVID-19. The sequenced material came from peripheral blood. The DNA of the CDR3 is TGTGCCAGCAGTATTACGGACAGCCGAGGTAATAGCAATCAGCCCCAGCATTTT. Translation gives CASSITDSRGNSNQPQHF.